This T cell receptor (beta chain) came from a study of T cell repertoires in cytomegalovirus infection. On the study more broadly: Public TCR beta signatures were indicative of both CMV infection and a matching HLA type.

There are many counts of this clonotype. Its antigen is as yet unknown. The trim removed 8 bases at V and 6 bases at J, leaving 12 bases unmatched. Germline-derived CDR1 and CDR2 are MDHEN and SYDVKM. The CDR3 length is 14 residues. Study findings and constraints: Using cumulative public TCR beta family frequency, the authors identified those who carried CMV together with the relevant HLA. The response measured ex vivo was dominated by TCR beta clonotypes (HLA-C-restricted and CMV-specific).

One entry per CDR3 protein, called by TCRdb with MiXCR from the reads. The sample lists about 240,000 distinct CDR3 sequences; approximately 13% were seen once. This receptor was taken from a human donor in good health (CMV status not recorded). Some clones in this sample may be carry-over from other donors' samples. V usage is TRBV28 and J usage is TRBJ2-5; the match to TRBD1 covers 7 bases. The sample consisted of PBMCs. CDR3 sequence: CASAPQGTAKTQYF. CDR3 DNA: TGTGCCAGCGCCCCTCAGGGGACAGCGAAGACCCAGTACTTC.